Reported below is one T cell receptor beta chain. The antigen is undetermined. Regarding donors, all were healthy bone marrow donors. The data are from a study of cytomegalovirus exposure and HLA in healthy donors. Study findings and constraints: Among TCR beta chains of equal frequency, HLA-associated ones were more clonally expanded in a later analysis. Productive rates of about 87% or about 30% were seen for most TCR beta V segments in an earlier analysis.

Vbeta (60) and Jbeta (13) primers were used in the PCR. The method was immunoSEQ multiplex PCR; TCRdb's version includes in-frame clones alone and lacks a portion of them. The repertoire holds 120,000 or so clones, less than 75% seen once, with less than 4.5% in the top ten. The specimen was PBMCs. The TCR comes from a woman aged 40 to 50 in good health and CMV-seronegative.

CDR3 sequence: CAISGDRKGPQHF. CDR3 DNA sequence: TGTGCCATCAGTGGCGACAGAAAGGGGCCCCAGCATTTT. This chain connects TRBV10-3 to TRBJ1-5; TRBD1 is a possible D gene (5 bases). V dropped 4 bases and J dropped 9 bases, with 13 bases sitting between them. The CDR3 loop spans 13 amino acids. Germline V gene sequence: CDR1 ENHRY, CDR2 SYGVKD.